Each of the 19 T cell receptor beta chains below was sequenced from the same sample in a study of persistence of HIV-infected CD4 T cells. Their antigens remain unidentified. The stimulus was an HIV-1 Gag 15-mer peptide pool, 0.85 to 1 ug/peptide/mL. CD40L/CD69 double-negative CD45RO-high memory CD4+ T cells were collected. Sequencing used immunoSEQ version 4 in survey mode. Here immunoSEQ multiplex PCR was the method, and the copy in TCRdb shows in-frame clones only, minus some. The repertoire holds roughly 60,000 clones, with over 60% as singletons. Specimen: CD4+ T cells sorted from PBMCs after roughly 18-hour stimulation, collected from a patient who received antiretroviral therapy. The receptors here all came from an adult man with HIV who was CMV-seropositive.

This chain uses TRBV6-5 with TRBJ1-4; possible D gene TRBD1, 6 bases. Germline V gene lookup returns CDR1 MNHEY and CDR2 SVGAGI. V was cut by 6 bases and J by 8 bases, with 19 bases left in between. The CDR3 length is 15 residues. CDR3 sequence: CASRSVQGGSEKLFF. CDR3 DNA: TGTGCCAGCAGGTCCGTACAGGGCGGTTCAGAAAAACTGTTTTTT.

The V gene is TRBV19, the J gene TRBJ2-3, with TRBD2 matching 11 bases. The germline V gene encodes CDR1 LNHDA and CDR2 SQIVND (reference sequence). This CDR3 spans 16 amino acids. Trimming took 5 bases from V and 0 from J; bases not matched to a gene: 4. CDR3 in DNA: TGTGCCAGTAGTCCGTTAGCGGGGGGGAGCACAGATACGCAGTATTTT. Protein product: CASSPLAGGSTDTQYF.

The rearrangement links TRBV4-2 to TRBJ2-1; D gene unclear. Germline CDR1 LGHNA, CDR2 YNFKEQ. The CDR3 is 16 amino acids. Trimming removed 0 bases from V and 3 bases from J, with 12 bases in between. As DNA, the CDR3 is TGTGCCAGCAGCCAAGATAGAAGCGCCAACTACAATGAGCAGTTCTTC. This translates into CASSQDRSANYNEQFF.

V usage is TRBV28 and J usage is TRBJ1-4, with D perhaps matching TRBD1 (6 bases). The CDR3 length is 16 residues. Germline V gene lookup returns CDR1 MDHEN and CDR2 SYDVKM. V was clipped by 4 bases and J by 7 bases, with 19 bases between them. The chain's CDR3 is CASSSHFQGSGEKLFF. CDR3 DNA sequence: TGTGCCAGCAGTTCGCATTTCCAGGGGAGTGGTGAAAAACTGTTTTTT.

The chain is built from TRBV18 and TRBJ1-3; D not resolved. CDR1 and CDR2 (germline): KGHSH, LQKENI. Between the trimmed V and J ends, which lost 2 bases and 2 bases, there was a span of 16 bases. The length of the CDR3 is 17 residues. As DNA, the CDR3 is TGTGCCAGCTCACCAGGGAACCGGTTCGTCGCTGGAAACACCATATATTTT. This translates into CASSPGNRFVAGNTIYF.

This chain links TRBV2 with TRBJ1-2; D not resolved. The germline V and J ends were trimmed by 1 base and 11 bases, with 8 bases remaining between them. CDR3 size: 11 residues. Per germline, CDR1 SNHLY and CDR2 FYNNEI. The CDR3 loop is CASSEGGAYTF. CDR3 nucleotides: TGTGCCAGCAGTGAAGGGGGAGCTTACACCTTC. The whole variable domain, remainder taken from reference TRBV2 and TRBJ1-2, is EPEVTQTPSHQVTQMGQEVILRCVPISNHLYFYWYRQILGQKVEFLVSFYNNEISEKSEIFDDQFSVERPDGSNFTLKIRSTKLEDSAMYFCASSEGGAYTFGSGTRLTVV.

The V and J genes are TRBV25-1 and TRBJ1-1, with D perhaps matching TRBD1 (5 bases). CDR1 and CDR2 from the germline V gene are MGHDK and SYGVNS. V was shortened by 5 bases and J by 1 base, with 11 bases between the two germline ends. This CDR3 comprises 14 residues. The CDR3 here is CASSRGRKNTEAFF. In nucleotides, the CDR3 is TGTGCCAGCAGTAGGGGACGGAAGAACACTGAAGCTTTCTTT.

This chain joins TRBV5-6 and TRBJ2-2; D could derive from TRBD1 or TRBD2 (5 bases each). From germline, CDR1 is SGHDT and CDR2 YYEEEE. The CDR3 consists of 14 residues. Trimming stripped 5 bases from V and 3 bases from J, with 11 bases between. In DNA form, the CDR3 reads TGTGCCAGCAGAAAGCTGGGACACACCGGGGAGCTGTTTTTT. Its protein is CASRKLGHTGELFF.

CDR3 region: CASSEVRGGTDYEKLFF. DNA for the CDR3: TGTGCCAGCAGTGAAGTCCGTGGAGGGACAGACTACGAAAAACTGTTTTTT. V gene TRBV6-1 combines with J gene TRBJ1-4, with 7 bases identical to TRBD1. The CDR3 totals 17 residues. In germline, CDR1 is MNHNS, CDR2 SASEGT. V shed 1 base, J shed 8 bases, and the junction held 13 bases outside the gene matches.

The CDR3 protein is CASSRDSNTGELFF. CDR3 bases: TGTGCCAGCAGCCGGGACAGCAACACCGGGGAGCTGTTTTTT. The gene calls are TRBV7-9 and TRBJ2-2, with 7 nucleotides matching TRBD1. The CDR3 totals 14 residues. V shed 5 bases and J 2 bases; nucleotides not matched to a gene: 2. The V gene's germline CDR1 is SEHNR and CDR2 FQNEAQ (reference sequence).

The chain links TRBV14 to TRBJ2-7; D might be TRBD1 or TRBD2, each matching 5 bases. The CDR3 covers 16 residues. Germline loops: CDR1 SGHDN, CDR2 FVKESK. The V end lost 2 bases, the J end lost 0 bases, and 14 bases lay between the germline ends. Written as DNA, the CDR3 is TGTGCCAGCAGCCAATTCAACCGGGACGGCTCCTACGAGCAGTACTTC. This gives the protein CASSQFNRDGSYEQYF. The variable domain in full, completed from reference TRBV14 and TRBJ2-7, reads EAGVTQFPSHSVIEKGQTVTLRCDPISGHDNLYWYRRVMGKEIKFLLHFVKESKQDESGMPNNRFLAERTGGTYSTLKVQPAELEDSGVYFCASSQFNRDGSYEQYFGPGTRLTVT.

The table lists this clone with a count of one. V gene TRBV2 combines with J gene TRBJ1-5; 7 bases line up with TRBD1. J was trimmed by 7 bases and V by 3 bases; bases with no gene match: 3. The CDR3 consists of 13 residues. Germline values: CDR1 SNHLY, CDR2 FYNNEI. This CDR3 is CASSDRGEQPQHF. DNA of the CDR3: TGTGCCAGCAGTGACAGGGGGGAACAGCCCCAGCATTTT.

CDR3 loop: CASGSSRGRGTNEKLFF. Here the CDR3 DNA reads TGTGCTAGTGGTTCAAGCAGGGGTCGCGGAACTAATGAAAAACTGTTTTTT. The chain combines TRBV12-5 with TRBJ1-4; D is possibly TRBD1 (6 bases). This CDR3 has 17 residues. CDR1 is LGHNT, CDR2 FRNRAP, per germline. V lost 4 bases to trimming and J lost 1 base, with 16 bases between them.

Only one count was recorded for this clone. The rearrangement uses TRBV24-1 and TRBJ2-3; no definite D call. V shed 4 bases and J shed 6 bases, with 13 bases lying between them. This CDR3 has 14 residues. Germline assignment: CDR1 KGHDR and CDR2 SFDVKD. The CDR3 coding sequence is TGTGCCACCAGTGACCCCATCCATGGGGATACGCAGTATTTT. It encodes CATSDPIHGDTQYF.

J is TRBJ2-7 and V is TRBV7-9; tentatively, D is TRBD2 (6 bases). V lost 6 bases and J lost 0, with 15 bases in between. CDR1 SEHNR and CDR2 FQNEAQ come from the germline V gene (reference sequence). The CDR3 sequence is 15 residues long. The CDR3 DNA reads as TGTGCCAGCAGTCCTCAGGGACTGAGCTCCTACGAGCAGTACTTC. Its protein is CASSPQGLSSYEQYF. Together with reference TRBV7-9 and TRBJ2-7, the CDR3 gives the full variable domain: DTGVSQNPRHKITKRGQNVTFRCDPISEHNRLYWYRQTLGQGPEFLTYFQNEAQLEKSRLLSDRFSAERPKGSFSTLEIQRTEQGDSAMYLCASSPQGLSSYEQYFGPGTRLTVT.

The rearrangement uses TRBV2 and TRBJ1-2; no reliable D call. The CDR3 runs 11 residues. Germline values: CDR1 SNHLY, CDR2 FYNNEI. Trimming removed 7 bases from V and 3 bases from J, with 6 bases in between. The DNA of the CDR3 is TGTGCCAGCACGAAGGACTATGGCTACACCTTC. Its protein is CASTKDYGYTF.

This sequence joins TRBV5-1 and TRBJ2-6, with D hard to call. CDR3 length: 17 residues. Trimming took 1 base from V and 0 from J, leaving 11 bases between them. In germline, CDR1 is SGHRS, CDR2 YFSETQ. The CDR3 sequence is CASSLSAGNSGANVLTF. The CDR3 DNA is TGCGCCAGCAGCTTGAGCGCAGGTAACTCTGGGGCCAACGTCCTGACTTTC.

CDR3 region: CATSRAHGYNEQFF. CDR3 DNA sequence: TGTGCCACCAGCAGGGCCCACGGGTACAATGAGCAGTTCTTC. The chain employs TRBV15 and TRBJ2-1, with D unresolved. Trimming took off 3 bases at V and 4 bases at J, with 10 bases between the two ends. The germline V gene has CDR1 LNHNV and CDR2 YYDKDF (reference sequence). The CDR3 sequence is 14 residues long.

This chain links TRBV24-1 with TRBJ1-6; unclear D gene. The germline V gene encodes CDR1 KGHDR and CDR2 SFDVKD. The CDR3 is 14 residues long. Trimming stripped 11 bases from V and 4 bases from J, with 14 bases between. For the CDR3, the DNA is TGTGCCATCTCTGGGTCCTCTTATAATTCACCCCTCCACTTT. It is translated as CAISGSSYNSPLHF.